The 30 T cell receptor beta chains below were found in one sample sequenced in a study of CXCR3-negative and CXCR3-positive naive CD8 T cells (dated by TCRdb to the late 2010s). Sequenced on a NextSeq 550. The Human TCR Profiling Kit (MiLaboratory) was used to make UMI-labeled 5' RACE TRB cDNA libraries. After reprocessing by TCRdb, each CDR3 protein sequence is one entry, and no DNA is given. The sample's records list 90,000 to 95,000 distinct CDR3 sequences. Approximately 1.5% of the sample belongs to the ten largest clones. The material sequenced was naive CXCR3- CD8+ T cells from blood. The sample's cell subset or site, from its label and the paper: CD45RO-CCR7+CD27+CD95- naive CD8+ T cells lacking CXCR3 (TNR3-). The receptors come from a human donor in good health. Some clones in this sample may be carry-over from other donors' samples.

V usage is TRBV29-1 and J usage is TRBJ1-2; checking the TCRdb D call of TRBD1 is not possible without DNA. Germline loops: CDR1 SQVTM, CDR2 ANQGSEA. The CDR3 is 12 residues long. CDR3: CSVGTAGYGYTF.

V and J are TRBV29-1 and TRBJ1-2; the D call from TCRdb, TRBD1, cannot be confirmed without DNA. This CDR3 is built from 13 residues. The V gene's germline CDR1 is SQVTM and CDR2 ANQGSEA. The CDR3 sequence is CSVEDPGGGEFGF.

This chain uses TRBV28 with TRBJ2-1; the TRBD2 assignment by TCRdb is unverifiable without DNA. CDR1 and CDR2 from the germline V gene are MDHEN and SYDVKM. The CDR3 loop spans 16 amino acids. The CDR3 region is CASSTLRTSGPRGQFF.

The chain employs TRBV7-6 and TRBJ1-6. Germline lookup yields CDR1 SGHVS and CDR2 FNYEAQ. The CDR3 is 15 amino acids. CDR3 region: CASSLDGDYNSPLHF.

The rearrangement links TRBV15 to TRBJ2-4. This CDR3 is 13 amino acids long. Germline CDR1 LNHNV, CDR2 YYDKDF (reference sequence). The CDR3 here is CATSRETDEDQYF.

The CDR3 region is CASSLDSLLNNEQFF. The chain links TRBV5-1 to TRBJ2-1; the TCRdb call, TRBD2, lacks DNA for checking. CDR1 and CDR2 from the germline V gene are SGHRS and YFSETQ. The CDR3 covers 15 residues.

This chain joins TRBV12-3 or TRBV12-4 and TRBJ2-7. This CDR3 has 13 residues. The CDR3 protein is CASSWDPTGEQYF.

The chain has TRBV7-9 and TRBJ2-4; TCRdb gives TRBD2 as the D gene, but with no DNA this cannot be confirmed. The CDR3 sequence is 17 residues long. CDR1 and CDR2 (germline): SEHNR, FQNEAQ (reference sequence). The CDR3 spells CASSPLRQGGDKNIQYF.

The CDR3 reads CASSPDPSYEQYF. The chain links TRBV11-2 to TRBJ2-7. The CDR3 contains 13 residues. Per germline, CDR1 SGHAT and CDR2 FQNNGV.

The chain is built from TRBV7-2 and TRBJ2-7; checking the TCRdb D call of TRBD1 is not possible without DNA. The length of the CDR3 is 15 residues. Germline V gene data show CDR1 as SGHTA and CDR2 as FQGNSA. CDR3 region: CASSLGLATSYEQYF. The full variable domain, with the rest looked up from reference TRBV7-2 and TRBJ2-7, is GAGVSQSPSNKVTEKGKDVELRCDPISGHTALYWYRQSLGQGLEFLIYFQGNSAPDKSGLPSDRFSAERTGGSVSTLTIQRTQQEDSAVYLCASSLGLATSYEQYFGPGTRLTVT.

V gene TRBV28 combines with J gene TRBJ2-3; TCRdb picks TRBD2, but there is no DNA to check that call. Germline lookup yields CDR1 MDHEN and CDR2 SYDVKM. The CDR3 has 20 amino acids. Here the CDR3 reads CASSLWVFRTSGGLTDTQYF.

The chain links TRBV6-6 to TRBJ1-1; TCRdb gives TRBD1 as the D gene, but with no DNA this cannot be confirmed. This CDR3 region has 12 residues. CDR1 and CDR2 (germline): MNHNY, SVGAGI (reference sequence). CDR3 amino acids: CASSYGTTEAFF.

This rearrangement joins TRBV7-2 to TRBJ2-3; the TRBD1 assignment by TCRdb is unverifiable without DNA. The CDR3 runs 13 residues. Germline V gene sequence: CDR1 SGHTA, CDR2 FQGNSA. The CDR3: CASSFPAGHTQYF.

CDR3 region: CASSQLRDTSYEQYF. The chain couples TRBV4-3 to TRBJ2-7; TCRdb gives TRBD1 as the D gene, but with no DNA this cannot be confirmed. Germline V lookup: CDR1 LGHNA, CDR2 YSLEER. The CDR3 contains 15 residues.

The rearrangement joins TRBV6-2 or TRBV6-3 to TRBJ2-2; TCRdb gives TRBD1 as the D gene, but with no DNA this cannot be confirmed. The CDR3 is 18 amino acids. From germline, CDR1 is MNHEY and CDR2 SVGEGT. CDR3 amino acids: CASSYPIWDGANTGELFF.

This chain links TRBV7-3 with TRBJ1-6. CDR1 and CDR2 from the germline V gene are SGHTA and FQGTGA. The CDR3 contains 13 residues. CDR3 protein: CASSPVPNSPLHF.

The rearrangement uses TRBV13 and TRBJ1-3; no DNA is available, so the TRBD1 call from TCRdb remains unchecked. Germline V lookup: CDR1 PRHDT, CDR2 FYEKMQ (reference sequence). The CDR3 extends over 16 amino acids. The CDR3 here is CASSTGQGASGNTIYF.

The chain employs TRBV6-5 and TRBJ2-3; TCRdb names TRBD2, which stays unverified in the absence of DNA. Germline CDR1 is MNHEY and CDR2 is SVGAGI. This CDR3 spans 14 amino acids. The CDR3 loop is CASRGEGNTDTQYF.

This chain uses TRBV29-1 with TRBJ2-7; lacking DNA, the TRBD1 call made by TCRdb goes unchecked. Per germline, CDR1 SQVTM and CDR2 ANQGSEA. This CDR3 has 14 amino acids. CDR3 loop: CSVLGTVWDYEQYF.

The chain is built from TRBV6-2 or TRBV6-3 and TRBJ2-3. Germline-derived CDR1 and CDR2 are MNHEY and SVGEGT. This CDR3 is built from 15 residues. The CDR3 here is CASSYRARSQDTQYF.

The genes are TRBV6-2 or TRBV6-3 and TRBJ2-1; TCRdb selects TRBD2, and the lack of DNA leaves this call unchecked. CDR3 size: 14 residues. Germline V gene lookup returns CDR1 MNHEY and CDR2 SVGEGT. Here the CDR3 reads CASSRAFSPHEQFF.

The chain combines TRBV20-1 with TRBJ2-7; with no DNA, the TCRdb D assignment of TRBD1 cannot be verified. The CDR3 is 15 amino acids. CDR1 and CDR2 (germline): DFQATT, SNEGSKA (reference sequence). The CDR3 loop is CSARDYGQGAYEQYF.

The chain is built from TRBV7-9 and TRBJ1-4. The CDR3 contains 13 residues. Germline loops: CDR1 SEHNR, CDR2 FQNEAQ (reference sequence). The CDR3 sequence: CASSLAVGEQLFF.

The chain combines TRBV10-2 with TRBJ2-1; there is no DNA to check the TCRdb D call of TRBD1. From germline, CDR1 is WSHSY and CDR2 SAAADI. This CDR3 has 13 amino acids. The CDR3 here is CATGREDYNEQFF.

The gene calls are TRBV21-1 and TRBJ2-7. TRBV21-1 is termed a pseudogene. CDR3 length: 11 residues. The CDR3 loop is CASSHGLREYF.

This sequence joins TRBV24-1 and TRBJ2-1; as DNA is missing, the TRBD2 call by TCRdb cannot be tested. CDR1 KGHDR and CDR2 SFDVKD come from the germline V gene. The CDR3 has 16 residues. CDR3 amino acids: CATSDVAGGSYNEQFF.

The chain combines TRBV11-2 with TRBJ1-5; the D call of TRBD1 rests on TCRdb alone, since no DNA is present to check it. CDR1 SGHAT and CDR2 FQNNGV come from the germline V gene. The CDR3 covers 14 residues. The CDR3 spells CASSLGTGDQPQHF.

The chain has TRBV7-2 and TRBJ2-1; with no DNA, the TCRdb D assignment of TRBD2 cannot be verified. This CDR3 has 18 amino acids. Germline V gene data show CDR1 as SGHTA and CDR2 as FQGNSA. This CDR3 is CASSAPRLAGGQVDEQFF.

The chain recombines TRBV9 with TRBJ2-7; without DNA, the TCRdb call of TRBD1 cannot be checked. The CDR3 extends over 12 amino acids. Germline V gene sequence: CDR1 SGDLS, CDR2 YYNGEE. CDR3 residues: CASGTRGDEQYF.

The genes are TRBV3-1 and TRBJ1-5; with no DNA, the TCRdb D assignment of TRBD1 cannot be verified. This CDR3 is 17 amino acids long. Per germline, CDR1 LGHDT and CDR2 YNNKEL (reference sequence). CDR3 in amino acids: CASSQDSPPSNNQPQHF.